What follows is one TCR beta chain and its context. The target antigen is unknown. RNA was extracted and reverse transcribed into cDNA as the sequencing template. This table comes from immunoSEQ multiplex PCR, and its TCRdb copy is limited to in-frame clones, with some not included. The sample has roughly 76,000 clones, over 25% seen once. The CDR3 runs 13 residues. The V segment lost 2 bases and the J segment 5 bases; nucleotides outside the gene matches: 5. Germline V gives CDR1 SQVTM, CDR2 ANQGSEA. The entry originates in a study of CD8+ T cells in alopecia areata. Turning to the study itself: The drug, tofacitinib, lasted 6 to 18 months, followed by 6 months off drug.

Study-wide results and caveats: Having one nonresponder leaves uncertain how baseline CD8+ expansion relates to response.

Treatment of the sample: oral pan-JAK inhibitor, 5-10 mg twice daily. As part of sample collection, lesional scalp punch biopsies and peripheral blood were taken from alopecia areata patients. The chain joins TRBV29-1 to TRBJ2-5; TRBD1 agrees at 7 bases. The source is a human donor with alopecia areata. Specimen: CD8+ T cells sorted from blood, collected at week 4, from a patient treated with tofacitinib. CDR3 sequence reads: CSVEFDRVETQYF. The CDR3 nucleotides read TGCAGCGTTGAATTCGACAGGGTTGAGACCCAGTACTTC.